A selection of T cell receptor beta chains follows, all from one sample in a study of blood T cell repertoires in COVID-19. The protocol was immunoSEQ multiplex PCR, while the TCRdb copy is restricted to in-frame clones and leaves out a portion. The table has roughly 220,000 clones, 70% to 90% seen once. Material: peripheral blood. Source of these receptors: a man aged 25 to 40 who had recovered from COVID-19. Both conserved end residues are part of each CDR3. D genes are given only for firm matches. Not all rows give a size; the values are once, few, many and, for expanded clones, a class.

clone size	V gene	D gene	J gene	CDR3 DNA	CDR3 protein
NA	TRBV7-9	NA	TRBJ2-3	TGTGCCAGCAGCTTACTGACTAGCACAGATACGCAGTATTTT	CASSLLTSTDTQYF
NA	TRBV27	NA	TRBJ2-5	TGTGCCAGCAGTTCTCGACAGGCAGAGACCCAGTACTTC	CASSSRQAETQYF
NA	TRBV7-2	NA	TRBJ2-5	TGTGCCAGCGTCGAAGAGACCCAGTACTTC	CASVEETQYF
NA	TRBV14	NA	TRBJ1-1	TGTGCCAGCATAATGACAGGAGGATCTGAAGCTTTCTTT	CASIMTGGSEAFF
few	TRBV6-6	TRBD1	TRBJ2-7	TGTGCCAGCAGTTGGGAACAGGGGGAACGTCGGTACGAGCAGTACTTC	CASSWEQGERRYEQYF
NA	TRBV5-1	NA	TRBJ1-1	TGCGCCAGCAGCTTACTCCCGGGGAACACTGAAGCCTTCTTT	CASSLLPGNTEAFF
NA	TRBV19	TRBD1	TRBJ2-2	TGTGCCAGTAGTACCGGGACAGGGAGGTTATCGGGGGAGCTGTTTTTT	CASSTGTGRLSGELFF
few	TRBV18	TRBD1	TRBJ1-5	TGTGCCAGCTCACCGGGGACAGGGGCCCGTAGCAATCAGCCCCAGCATTTT	CASSPGTGARSNQPQHF
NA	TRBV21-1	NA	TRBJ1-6	TGTGCCAGCAGCAACGAGGGGGAAGAGAGTTCCTATAATTCACCCCTCCACTTT	CASSNEGEESSYNSPLHF
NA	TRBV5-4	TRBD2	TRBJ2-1	TGTGCCAGCAGCGACGCGCTAGCGGGGGTCCGAAATGAGCAGTTCTTC	CASSDALAGVRNEQFF
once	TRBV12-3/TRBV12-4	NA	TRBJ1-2	TGTGCCAGTTGGGGGGGGCTTGCCTATGGCTACACCTTC	CASWGGLAYGYTF
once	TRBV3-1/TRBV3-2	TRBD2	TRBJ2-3	TGTGCCAGCAGCCCACAAGGGGGACTAGCGGGGGCAGATACGCAGTATTTT	CASSPQGGLAGADTQYF
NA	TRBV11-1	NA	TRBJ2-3	TGTGCCAGCAGCTTAGAAGTTACTAGCCCAAATACGCAGTATTTT	CASSLEVTSPNTQYF
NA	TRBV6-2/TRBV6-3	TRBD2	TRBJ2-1	TGTGCCAGCAGTTACCTAGCGGGGGGGCCAGGGGAGCAGTTCTTC	CASSYLAGGPGEQFF
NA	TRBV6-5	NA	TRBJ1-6	TGTGCCAGCAGCAGGGGCGTTGAGGGACCCCTCCACTTT	CASSRGVEGPLHF
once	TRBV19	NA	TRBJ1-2	TGTGCCAGTAGTATGGACAGCTACTATGGCTACACCTTC	CASSMDSYYGYTF
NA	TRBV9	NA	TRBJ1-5	TGTGCCAGCAGCGGGGACTTTTCCAATCAGCCCCAGCATTTT	CASSGDFSNQPQHF
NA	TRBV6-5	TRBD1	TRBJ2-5	TGTGCCAGCAGGGGGGGACAGGGAAGGGAAGAGACCCAGTACTTC	CASRGGQGREETQYF
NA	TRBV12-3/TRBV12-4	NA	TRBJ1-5	TGTGCCAGCAGTTTAGCCCAGACTCGCCCCCAGCATTTT	CASSLAQTRPQHF
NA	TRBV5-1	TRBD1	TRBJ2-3	TGCGCCAGCAGCGGGCCGGACAGGAAAAGCACAGATACGCAGTATTTT	CASSGPDRKSTDTQYF
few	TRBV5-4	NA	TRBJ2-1	TGTGCCAGCAGCTTGTATTTTCGTAGAAGCTCCTACAATGAGCAGTTCTTC	CASSLYFRRSSYNEQFF
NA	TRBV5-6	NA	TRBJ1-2	TGTGCCAGCAGCTTGAGGTGGGCAGGTATGGACTATGGCTACACCTTC	CASSLRWAGMDYGYTF
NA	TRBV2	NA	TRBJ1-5	TGTGCCAGCAGTCAAAGCAATCAGCCCCAGCATTTT	CASSQSNQPQHF
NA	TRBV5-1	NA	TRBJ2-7	TGCGCCAGCAGCTCCTCGGCAGGGGATGGGAAGCAGTACTTC	CASSSSAGDGKQYF
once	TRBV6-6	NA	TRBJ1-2	TGTGCCAGCAGCACTGGGGGGGGGACCAACTATGGCTACACCTTC	CASSTGGGTNYGYTF
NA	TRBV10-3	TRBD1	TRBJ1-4	TGTGCCATCAGTGATTGGGACAGGGGAAGAGAAAAACTGTTTTTT	CAISDWDRGREKLFF
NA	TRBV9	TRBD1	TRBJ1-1	TGTGCCAGCAGCCCCCAGACAGGGAAGTTCACTGAAGCTTTCTTT	CASSPQTGKFTEAFF
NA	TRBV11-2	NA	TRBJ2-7	TGTGCCAGCAGCTTACCCCTGTGGGGGGGGCCCTCCTACGAGCAGTACTTC	CASSLPLWGGPSYEQYF
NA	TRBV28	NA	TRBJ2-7	TGTGCCAGCAGCCCTTTATACCCCGGGTCACCCGGGAGAGAGCAGTACTTC	CASSPLYPGSPGREQYF
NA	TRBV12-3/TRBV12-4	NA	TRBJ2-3	TGTGCCAGCAGCCCTAGTTCAGCGCAGTATTTT	CASSPSSAQYF
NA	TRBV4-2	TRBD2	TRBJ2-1	TGTGCCAGCAGCCAAGGTAGCGGGGGGGACAATGAGCAGTTCTTC	CASSQGSGGDNEQFF
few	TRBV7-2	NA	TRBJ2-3	TGTGCCAGCACCCCACTTCGAGATACGCAGTATTTT	CASTPLRDTQYF